The 25 T cell receptor beta chains below were found in one sample sequenced in a study of T cell responses to AZD1222 COVID-19 vaccine. TCRdb keeps only in-frame clones here, not all; method: immunoSEQ multiplex PCR. The sample includes 150,000 to 200,000 clones, about 92% of them seen just once. The source was peripheral blood, collected on day 0 of AZD1222 vaccination. These receptors came from an adult in good health.

The rearrangement joins TRBV10-2 to TRBJ1-1, with D uncertain. The germline V and J ends were trimmed by 5 bases and 10 bases, with 17 bases remaining between them. The CDR3 runs to 13 residues. Per germline, CDR1 WSHSY and CDR2 SAAADI. The DNA for the CDR3 is TGCGCCAGCAGTAACAACGGCCAGCTAACAGCTTTCTTT. Protein sequence: CASSNNGQLTAFF.

This clone was observed once. The chain combines TRBV10-1 with TRBJ2-1; a weak D match, TRBD1 (5 bases). Germline V CDR1 and CDR2: WNHNN, SYGVQD (reference sequence). There are 12 residues in the CDR3. The ends were cut back, 0 bases at V and 8 bases at J, with 5 bases in the middle. The DNA for the CDR3 is TGCGCCAGCAGTGAGTCAGGGGATGAGCAGTTCTTC. Its protein product is CASSESGDEQFF.

The rearrangement uses TRBV27 and TRBJ2-7; no clear D. The germline CDR1 and CDR2 sequences are MNHEY and SMNVEV (reference sequence). This CDR3 has 13 residues. Deletions cut 3 bases from V and 5 bases from J, with 11 bases between. This chain's CDR3 is CASSFSGPHEQYF. CDR3 DNA sequence: TGTGCCAGCAGTTTCTCCGGACCCCACGAGCAGTACTTC.

The count of this clone is one. The CDR3 region is CASSQDVSPINYGYTF. The CDR3 bases are TGTGCCAGCAGCCAAGATGTATCCCCGATTAACTATGGCTACACCTTC. V and J are TRBV3-1 (or the pseudogene TRBV3-2) and TRBJ1-2; D uncertain. In germline, CDR1 is LGHDT, CDR2 YNNKEL (reference sequence). V lost 0 bases, J lost 1 base, and 12 bases lay in between. The CDR3 covers 16 residues.

About this clone: Other DNA sequences in this sample translate to the same CDR3. The chain links TRBV5-1 to TRBJ1-4, with TRBD1 identical over 10 bases. The V gene's germline CDR1 is SGHRS and CDR2 YFSETQ. The V segment lost 0 bases and the J segment 8 bases; nucleotides outside the gene matches: 1. CDR3 length equals 14 residues. In DNA, the CDR3 is TGCGCCAGCAGCTTGGGACAGGGGGCGGAAAAACTGTTTTTT. It specifies CASSLGQGAEKLFF.

This chain links TRBV29-1 with TRBJ1-2; 7 bases fit TRBD1. V gave up 4 bases and J gave up 4 bases; unmatched junction bases: 9. The germline V gene encodes CDR1 SQVTM and CDR2 ANQGSEA. The CDR3 totals 14 residues. This CDR3 is CSVVIAGQPYGYTF. CDR3 nucleotides: TGCAGCGTTGTTATAGCGGGACAGCCCTATGGCTACACCTTC.

This chain connects TRBV3-1 (or the pseudogene TRBV3-2) to TRBJ1-2; no clear D. The CDR3 covers 11 residues. Per the germline V gene, CDR1 is LGHDT and CDR2 is YNNKEL (reference sequence). Trimming removed 4 bases from V and 8 bases from J, with 8 bases in between. CDR3 DNA sequence: TGTGCCAGCAGCCTGGACGAGGGCTACACCTTC. This encodes CASSLDEGYTF.

The chain joins TRBV5-4 to TRBJ1-2; 10 bases fit TRBD1. The J segment lost 4 bases and the V segment lost 3 bases, leaving 3 bases of the junction unmatched. CDR1 is SGHNT and CDR2 is YYREEE in the germline V gene (reference sequence). This CDR3 is built from 14 residues. In DNA, the CDR3 is TGTGCCAGCAGCTGGGGGGACAGGGGCTATGGCTACACCTTC. Protein product: CASSWGDRGYGYTF.

CDR3 sequence reads: CASSSRGASGGYTF. The CDR3 coding sequence is TGTGCCAGCAGCTCCAGGGGGGCGTCGGGAGGCTACACCTTC. The V gene is TRBV13, the J gene TRBJ1-2; 7 bases fit TRBD1. This CDR3 region has 14 residues. Losses at the gene ends were 4 bases for V and 8 bases for J; bases not matched to a gene: 10. Germline CDR1 is PRHDT and CDR2 is FYEKMQ (reference sequence).

The chain links TRBV5-1 to TRBJ2-1; TRBD1 aligns across 8 bases. This CDR3 contains 16 residues. J was trimmed by 5 bases and V by 0 bases; bases with no gene match: 7. The germline V gene encodes CDR1 SGHRS and CDR2 YFSETQ. The CDR3: CASSLVAQGVDNEQFF. The CDR3 DNA follows: TGCGCCAGCAGCTTGGTCGCACAGGGGGTGGACAATGAGCAGTTCTTC.

CDR3 amino acids: CASTLNTISANEQFF. CDR3 DNA sequence: TGTGCCAGCACCCTTAATACTATCTCCGCAAATGAGCAGTTCTTC. The V and J genes are TRBV3-1 (or the pseudogene TRBV3-2) and TRBJ2-1; D is undetermined. V lost 7 bases to trimming and J lost 7 bases, with 20 bases between them. The V gene's germline CDR1 is LGHDT and CDR2 YNNKEL (reference sequence). The CDR3 totals 15 residues.

The chain employs TRBV10-2 and TRBJ1-6; the D gene is possibly TRBD1 (5 bases). V was cut by 6 bases and J by 0 bases, with 18 bases left in between. From germline, CDR1 is WSHSY and CDR2 SAAADI. This CDR3 spans 18 amino acids. CDR3 residues: CASSRDSPRSSYNSPLHF. The CDR3, as DNA: TGCGCCAGCAGCCGGGACTCCCCCCGAAGCTCCTATAATTCACCCCTCCACTTT.

The CDR3 protein is CASSQGQQETQYF. CDR3 DNA: TGTGCCAGCAGCCAAGGTCAGCAAGAGACCCAGTACTTC. The rearrangement joins TRBV3-1 (or the pseudogene TRBV3-2) to TRBJ2-5, with no clear D. Germline V gene lookup returns CDR1 LGHDT and CDR2 YNNKEL (reference sequence). V was trimmed by 1 base and J by 2 bases, leaving 5 bases between them. CDR3 length: 13 residues.

The V gene is TRBV30, the J gene TRBJ1-1; D may be TRBD1 (6 bases). Germline CDR1 reads GTSNPN; CDR2 reads SVGIG (reference sequence). Trimming stripped 5 bases from V and 1 base from J, with 11 bases between. The CDR3 contains 13 residues. CDR3 amino acids: CAWGGHWNTEAFF. For the CDR3, the DNA is TGTGCCTGGGGGGGACATTGGAACACTGAAGCTTTCTTT.

The gene calls are TRBV3-1 (or the pseudogene TRBV3-2) and TRBJ2-3; D unclear. The V end was cut by 0 bases, the J end by 1 base, with 5 bases between. The CDR3 totals 14 residues. Germline V gene data show CDR1 as LGHDT and CDR2 as YNNKEL (reference sequence). This CDR3 reads CASSQDQGTDTQYF. The CDR3 DNA is TGTGCCAGCAGCCAAGATCAAGGCACAGATACGCAGTATTTT.

V is TRBV6-2 or TRBV6-3 and J is TRBJ1-3; D uncertain. Between the trimmed V and J ends, which lost 6 bases and 4 bases, there was a span of 7 bases. Germline CDR1 reads MNHEY; CDR2 reads SVGEGT. CDR3 length: 12 residues. The chain's CDR3 is CASSYSGNTIYF. For the CDR3, the DNA is TGTGCCAGCAGCTATTCGGGAAACACCATATATTTT.

V and J are TRBV3-1 (or the pseudogene TRBV3-2) and TRBJ1-5; D call uncertain. This CDR3 is built from 13 residues. V dropped 4 bases and J dropped 4 bases, with 8 bases sitting between them. Germline V gene sequence: CDR1 LGHDT, CDR2 YNNKEL (reference sequence). As DNA, the CDR3 is TGTGCCAGCAGCCTATCTGCGAATCAGCCCCAGCATTTT. As protein: CASSLSANQPQHF.

The chain recombines TRBV27 with TRBJ1-1; the D is unclear. V was trimmed by 0 bases and J by 6 bases, leaving 11 bases between them. The CDR3 has 14 amino acids. Germline values: CDR1 MNHEY, CDR2 SMNVEV (reference sequence). The CDR3 is CASSLSPLAPEAFF. The DNA of the CDR3 is TGTGCCAGCAGTTTATCTCCCCTGGCTCCTGAAGCTTTCTTT.

The chain combines TRBV28 with TRBJ2-7; possibly TRBD2 for D (6 bases). The ends were cut back, 2 bases at V and 1 base at J, with 21 bases in the middle. Germline CDR1 and CDR2: MDHEN and SYDVKM. This CDR3 has 18 residues. The DNA of the CDR3 is TGTGCCAGCAGTTTACCCCAGCTAGGTGCGGGACTGTCCTACGAGCAGTACTTC. This gives the protein CASSLPQLGAGLSYEQYF. The variable domain in full, with the rest retrieved from reference TRBV28 and TRBJ2-7, is DVKVTQSSRYLVKRTGEKVFLECVQDMDHENMFWYRQDPGLGLRLIYFSYDVKMKEKGDIPEGYSVSREKKERFSLILESASTNQTSMYLCASSLPQLGAGLSYEQYFGPGTRLTVT.

V gene TRBV18 combines with J gene TRBJ2-3, with D perhaps matching TRBD1 or TRBD2 (5 bases each). Trimming took off 3 bases at V and 0 bases at J, with 13 bases between the two ends. The CDR3 has 16 residues. Germline assignment: CDR1 KGHSH and CDR2 LQKENI. CDR3 sequence reads: CASSPGTSSSTDTQYF. The CDR3 coding sequence is TGTGCCAGCTCACCTGGGACCTCCTCTAGCACAGATACGCAGTATTTT.

This clone was seen a handful of times. The rearrangement links TRBV7-2 to TRBJ1-3; D perhaps matches TRBD1 (5 bases). Germline CDR1 SGHTA, CDR2 FQGNSA. The CDR3 spans 16 residues. V lost 7 bases and J lost 3, with 19 bases in between. The CDR3 is CASTPLLQAYGNTIYF. The CDR3 nucleotides are TGTGCCAGCACCCCCTTATTACAGGCTTATGGAAACACCATATATTTT.

V is TRBV28 and J is TRBJ2-3; D ambiguous. The V end lost 10 bases, the J end lost 0 bases, and 11 bases lay between the germline ends. The CDR3 contains 13 residues. Germline loops: CDR1 MDHEN, CDR2 SYDVKM. CDR3 nucleotide sequence: TGTGCCACCGTCGTTCTTAGCACAGATACGCAGTATTTT. Translating gives CATVVLSTDTQYF.

V and J are TRBV10-2 and TRBJ1-1; 7 bases map to TRBD1. With V trimmed by 8 bases and J by 2 bases, 8 bases remained unmatched. Germline V gene lookup returns CDR1 WSHSY and CDR2 SAAADI. The CDR3 has 14 residues. This CDR3 is CASGKGTANTEAFF. As DNA, the CDR3 is TGCGCCAGCGGTAAAGGGACAGCAAACACTGAAGCTTTCTTT.

The V and J genes are TRBV5-8 and TRBJ1-6, with D tentatively TRBD1 (6 bases). Germline V gene data show CDR1 as SGHTS and CDR2 as YDEGEE. V was clipped by 1 base and J by 9 bases, with 20 bases between them. This CDR3 spans 17 amino acids. The CDR3, as DNA: TGTGCCAGCAGCTTGCGGTTTTCACCCACGGACAGTTCACCCCTCCACTTT. Amino acid sequence: CASSLRFSPTDSSPLHF.

This clone was recorded only once. This rearrangement joins TRBV6-5 to TRBJ2-2; D may be TRBD1 (5 bases). The V gene lost 6 bases and the J gene lost 1 base, with 6 bases spanning the gap. Germline V gene sequence: CDR1 MNHEY, CDR2 SVGAGI. The CDR3 covers 13 residues. Here the CDR3 DNA reads TGTGCCAGCAGGCAGGGGAACACCGGGGAGCTGTTTTTT. Its protein product is CASRQGNTGELFF.